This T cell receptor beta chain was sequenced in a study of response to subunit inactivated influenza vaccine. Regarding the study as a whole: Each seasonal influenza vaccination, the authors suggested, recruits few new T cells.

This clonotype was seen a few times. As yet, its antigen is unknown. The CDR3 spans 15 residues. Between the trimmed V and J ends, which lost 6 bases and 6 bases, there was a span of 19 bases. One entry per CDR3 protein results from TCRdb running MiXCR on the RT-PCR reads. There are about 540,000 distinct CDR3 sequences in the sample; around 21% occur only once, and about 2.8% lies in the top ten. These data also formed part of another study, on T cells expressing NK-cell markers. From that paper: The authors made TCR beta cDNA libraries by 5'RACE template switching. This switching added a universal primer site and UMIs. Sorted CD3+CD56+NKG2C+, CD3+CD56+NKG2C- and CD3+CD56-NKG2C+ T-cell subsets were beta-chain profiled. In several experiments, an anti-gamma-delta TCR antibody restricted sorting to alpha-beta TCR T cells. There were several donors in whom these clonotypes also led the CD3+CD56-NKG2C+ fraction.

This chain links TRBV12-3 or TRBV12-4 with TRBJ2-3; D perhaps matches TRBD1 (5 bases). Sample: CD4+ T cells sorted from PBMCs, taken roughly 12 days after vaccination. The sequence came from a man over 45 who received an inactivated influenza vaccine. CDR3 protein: CASRSLLGRVDTQYF. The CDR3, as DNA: TGTGCCAGCAGGTCTCTACTGGGCAGGGTGGATACGCAGTATTTT.